A selection of T cell receptor beta chains follows, all from one sample in a study of T cell responses to AZD1222 COVID-19 vaccine. The table came from immunoSEQ multiplex PCR; TCRdb's copy has only in-frame clones and leaves some out. Found here are about 120,000 clones, approximately 90% of them singletons; the top ten hold 8.4%. This sample comprised peripheral blood, obtained on day 0 of AZD1222 vaccination. Source of these receptors: an adult in good health. Both conserved end residues are part of each CDR3. A D gene is named only where the DNA matches it firmly. The size entry is marked missing in some rows and otherwise reads once, few, many or a size class.

TRBJ2-7 NA TRBV18 NA CASSPPGRYEQYF TGTGCCAGCTCACCACCGGGGAGGTACGAGCAGTACTTC
TRBJ1-1 NA TRBV2 NA CASSPGAQRTEAFF TGTGCCAGCAGCCCAGGGGCGCAAAGAACTGAAGCTTTCTTT
TRBJ1-1 NA TRBV27 NA CASSLSRVGNTEAFF TGTGCCAGCAGTTTATCGAGGGTGGGGAACACTGAAGCTTTCTTT
TRBJ2-3 NA TRBV6-6 NA CASSYKPNTDTQYF TGTGCCAGCAGTTACAAGCCTAACACAGATACGCAGTATTTT
TRBJ1-5 NA TRBV27 NA CASSLSLHLSLHF TGTGCCAGCAGTTTATCGCTACACCTGAGTTTGCATTTT
TRBJ2-1 NA TRBV7-8 NA CASSPPRTLTYNEQFF TGTGCCAGCAGCCCGCCAAGAACGCTTACCTACAATGAGCAGTTCTTC
TRBJ1-1 NA TRBV7-8 NA CASSPYDQGLNTEAFF TGTGCCAGCAGCCCTTACGACCAGGGCTTGAACACTGAAGCTTTCTTT
TRBJ1-2 NA TRBV6-2/TRBV6-3 NA CASSYNSYGYTF TGTGCCAGCAGTTACAACAGCTATGGCTACACCTTC
TRBJ1-4 NA TRBV11-1 NA CASSLAHGDNEKLFF TGTGCCAGCAGCTTAGCGCACGGCGACAATGAAAAACTGTTTTTT
TRBJ1-1 NA TRBV28 TRBD1 CATQGGARRTEAFF TGTGCCACCCAGGGGGGGGCCAGGAGAACTGAAGCTTTCTTT
TRBJ2-1 NA TRBV11-3 NA CASSFRGSSYNEQFF TGTGCCAGCAGCTTTAGAGGGAGCTCCTACAATGAGCAGTTCTTC
TRBJ2-5 once TRBV29-1 NA CSVERAAQETQYF TGCAGCGTTGAGCGGGCAGCCCAAGAGACCCAGTACTTC
TRBJ2-7 NA TRBV5-1 NA CASSRGPLGEQYF TGCGCCAGCAGCAGGGGACCCCTCGGCGAGCAGTACTTC
TRBJ2-1 once TRBV11-2 NA CASSYTGSNEQFF TGTGCCAGCAGCTATACAGGGTCGAATGAGCAGTTCTTC
TRBJ2-3 NA TRBV7-9 NA CASSPPFRASDTQYF TGTGCCAGCAGCCCGCCTTTTAGGGCCTCAGATACGCAGTATTTT
TRBJ1-1 NA TRBV19 NA CASIDSVTTEAFF TGTGCCAGTATCGACAGTGTGACCACTGAAGCTTTCTTT